The 17 T cell receptor beta chains listed next were all sequenced from one sample in a study of T cell changes during pregnancy in multiple sclerosis. Assay used: immunoSEQ multiplex PCR; TCRdb lists only in-frame clones, some missing. The sample holds roughly 97,000 clones; about nine tenths are singletons and the top ten take under 0.8%. This material consisted of peripheral blood, taken in the second trimester of pregnancy. These receptors originate from a female donor in good health, enrolled as a control in a pregnancy study.

V is TRBV5-1 and J is TRBJ1-2; D might be TRBD1 (5 bases). There are 17 residues in the CDR3. Deletions cut 4 bases from V and 7 bases from J, with 26 bases between. CDR1 SGHRS and CDR2 YFSETQ come from the germline V gene. The CDR3 coding sequence is TGCGCCAGCAGCCTGGAAGTAGTATTGGCCCGCGGGGGTGGCTACACCTTC. Translating gives CASSLEVVLARGGGYTF.

The chain has TRBV27 and TRBJ2-7; 7 nucleotides line up with TRBD1. The germline V gene has CDR1 MNHEY and CDR2 SMNVEV (reference sequence). The CDR3 runs to 14 residues. Trimming cost V 3 bases and J 4 bases; bases outside gene matches: 6. CDR3 sequence: CASSFIDRAYEQYF. The CDR3 DNA reads TGTGCCAGCAGTTTTATAGACAGGGCATACGAGCAGTACTTC.

The chain uses TRBV6-4 and TRBJ1-1, with TRBD1 matching 7 bases. CDR1 and CDR2 (germline): MRHNA, SNTAGT. The CDR3 length is 17 residues. J lost 4 bases, V lost 2 bases, and 13 bases had no gene match. CDR3 in amino acids: CASSDIGGVRGTTEAFF. The CDR3 DNA reads as TGTGCCAGCAGTGACATCGGGGGGGTCAGGGGGACCACTGAAGCTTTCTTT.

This clone was recorded only once. The V and J genes are TRBV5-1 and TRBJ2-5; possibly TRBD1 for D (5 bases). Trimming pared 0 bases from V and 5 bases from J, leaving 11 bases between. In germline, CDR1 is SGHRS, CDR2 YFSETQ. The CDR3 loop spans 14 amino acids. CDR3 coding DNA: TGCGCCAGCAGCTTGGCCTCAGGGATGGAGACCCAGTACTTC. This translates into CASSLASGMETQYF. Full variable domain (remainder filled in from reference TRBV5-1 and TRBJ2-5): KAGVTQTPRYLIKTRGQQVTLSCSPISGHRSVSWYQQTPGQGLQFLFEYFSETQRNKGNFPGRFSGRQFSNSRSEMNVSTLELGDSALYLCASSLASGMETQYFGPGTRLLVL.

This chain joins TRBV6-1 and TRBJ2-3, with no clear D. Germline V gene data show CDR1 as MNHNS and CDR2 as SASEGT. Trimming took off 5 bases at V and 3 bases at J, with 3 bases between the two ends. The CDR3 is 11 amino acids. The CDR3 reads CASSRTDTQYF. CDR3 bases: TGTGCCAGCAGTCGTACAGATACGCAGTATTTT.

The chain combines TRBV7-9 with TRBJ1-1; D might be TRBD1 (6 bases). Per the germline V gene, CDR1 is SEHNR and CDR2 is FQNEAQ (reference sequence). Trimming removed 10 bases from V and 2 bases from J, with 20 bases in between. The CDR3 has 15 amino acids. The CDR3 sequence: CAIRDTTASNTEAFF. In nucleotides, the CDR3 is TGTGCCATCCGGGACACAACTGCGAGTAACACTGAAGCTTTCTTT.

On this clone: One junction end disagrees with the germline gene, perhaps due to a read error. The chain couples TRBV7-7 to TRBJ2-2, with TRBD2 matching 11 bases. This CDR3 is built from 16 residues. Germline CDR1 and CDR2: SSHAT and FNYEAQ (reference sequence). CDR3 bases: TGTGCTAGCAGAAAACTAGCGGGAGCGGGCACCGGGGAGCTGTTTTTT. Its protein is CASRKLAGAGTGELFF.

The rearrangement links TRBV19 to TRBJ1-3; the D gene is possibly TRBD1 (5 bases). V was shortened by 7 bases and J by 0 bases, with 13 bases between the two germline ends. Germline V CDR1 and CDR2: LNHDA, SQIVND (reference sequence). This CDR3 has 15 amino acids. This CDR3 is CASTQGFSSGNTIYF. The CDR3 DNA is TGTGCCAGTACTCAGGGCTTTAGCTCTGGAAACACCATATATTTT. Filled out from reference TRBV19 and TRBJ1-3, the complete variable domain reads DGGITQSPKYLFRKEGQNVTLSCEQNLNHDAMYWYRQDPGQGLRLIYYSQIVNDFQKGDIAEGYSVSREKKESFPLTVTSAQKNPTAFYLCASTQGFSSGNTIYFGEGSWLTVV.

This chain uses TRBV5-1 with TRBJ2-5, with D hard to call. Germline CDR1 and CDR2: SGHRS and YFSETQ. CDR3 length: 12 residues. V lost 0 bases and J 5 bases, leaving 5 bases between the germline ends. The CDR3 DNA follows: TGCGCCAGCAGCTTGGCCGGGGAGACCCAGTACTTC. Residues: CASSLAGETQYF. The variable domain in full, completed from reference TRBV5-1 and TRBJ2-5, reads KAGVTQTPRYLIKTRGQQVTLSCSPISGHRSVSWYQQTPGQGLQFLFEYFSETQRNKGNFPGRFSGRQFSNSRSEMNVSTLELGDSALYLCASSLAGETQYFGPGTRLLVL.

The chain recombines TRBV25-1 with TRBJ1-3, with unresolved D. Looked up from germline, CDR1 is MGHDK and CDR2 is SYGVNS. The V end was cut by 2 bases, the J end by 0 bases, with 11 bases between. The CDR3 has 16 residues. The CDR3 here is CASSEPGALSGNTIYF. CDR3 in DNA: TGTGCCAGCAGTGAACCTGGAGCCCTCTCTGGAAACACCATATATTTT. The variable domain in full, with the rest retrieved from reference TRBV25-1 and TRBJ1-3, is EADIYQTPRYLVIGTGKKITLECSQTMGHDKMYWYQQDPGMELHLIHYSYGVNSTEKGDLSSESTVSRIRTEHFPLTLESARPSHTSQYLCASSEPGALSGNTIYFGEGSWLTVV.

V and J are TRBV14 and TRBJ1-1; D unresolved. V was shortened by 4 bases and J by 0 bases, with 21 bases between the two germline ends. CDR1 is SGHDN and CDR2 is FVKESK in the germline V gene. CDR3 size: 18 residues. CDR3 amino acids: CASSPPGRASHMNTEAFF. CDR3 bases: TGTGCCAGCAGCCCGCCGGGAAGGGCCTCCCATATGAACACTGAAGCTTTCTTT.

The chain combines TRBV18 with TRBJ1-5; TRBD1 might be the D (6 bases). V lost 3 bases and J 0 bases, leaving 21 bases between the germline ends. CDR1 is KGHSH and CDR2 is LQKENI in the germline V gene. The CDR3 contains 19 residues. CDR3 protein: CASSPELIGQQNSNQPQHF. The CDR3 DNA reads as TGTGCCAGCTCACCCGAACTCATCGGACAGCAGAATAGCAATCAGCCCCAGCATTTT.

Only a few counts were recorded for this clone. The CDR3 region has the DNA TGTGCCAGTACCACGGGACAGGGCACAGATACGCAGTATTTT. Its protein product is CASTTGQGTDTQYF. The chain joins TRBV19 to TRBJ2-3; 8 bases line up with TRBD1. The junction had 4 bases not matched to a gene; V was cut back by 7 bases and J by 1 base. This CDR3 region has 14 residues. From germline, CDR1 is LNHDA and CDR2 SQIVND (reference sequence).

J is TRBJ1-1 and V is TRBV5-1; 8 nucleotides line up with TRBD1. The V segment lost 4 bases and the J segment 2 bases; nucleotides outside the gene matches: 7. This CDR3 region has 15 residues. Germline V gene lookup returns CDR1 SGHRS and CDR2 YFSETQ. The CDR3 nucleotides are TGCGCCAGCAGCGACCAGGGGGCTGGTAACACTGAAGCTTTCTTT. It specifies CASSDQGAGNTEAFF.

V gene TRBV6-5 combines with J gene TRBJ2-1, with TRBD1 identical over 10 bases. Per the germline V gene, CDR1 is MNHEY and CDR2 is SVGAGI. The J segment lost 4 bases and the V segment lost 6 bases, leaving 6 bases of the junction unmatched. This CDR3 is 15 amino acids long. The CDR3 DNA reads as TGTGCCAGCAGCCCCGGGACAGGGGATTACAATGAGCAGTTCTTC. It is translated as CASSPGTGDYNEQFF.

The rearrangement uses TRBV27 and TRBJ2-7; D is undetermined. CDR1 is MNHEY, CDR2 SMNVEV, per germline (reference sequence). The CDR3 length is 13 residues. The V end was cut by 1 base, the J end by 0 bases, with 4 bases between. The CDR3 nucleotides are TGTGCCAGCAGTTTATTCAACTCCTACGAGCAGTACTTC. Translation: CASSLFNSYEQYF.

The table lists this clone with a count of one. V is TRBV4-3 and J is TRBJ2-5; TRBD1 matches 7 bases. Trimming removed 0 bases from V and 5 bases from J; junction bases left unmatched: 6. The CDR3 has 15 residues. Germline-derived CDR1 and CDR2 are LGHNA and YSLEER. CDR3 nucleotide sequence: TGCGCCAGCAGCCAAGAGTTTAGGGGGCGGGAGACCCAGTACTTC. Its protein product is CASSQEFRGRETQYF.